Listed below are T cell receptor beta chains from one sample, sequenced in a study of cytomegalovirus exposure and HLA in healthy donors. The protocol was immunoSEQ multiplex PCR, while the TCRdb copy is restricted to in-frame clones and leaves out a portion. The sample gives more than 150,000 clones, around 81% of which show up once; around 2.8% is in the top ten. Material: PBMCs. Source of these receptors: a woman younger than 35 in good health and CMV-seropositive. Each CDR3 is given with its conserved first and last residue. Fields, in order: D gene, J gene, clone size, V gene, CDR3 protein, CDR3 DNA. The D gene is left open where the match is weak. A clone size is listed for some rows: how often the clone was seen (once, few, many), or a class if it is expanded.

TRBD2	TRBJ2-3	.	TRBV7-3	CASSLGLAGTDTQYF	TGTGCCAGCAGCTTAGGACTAGCGGGCACAGATACGCAGTATTTT
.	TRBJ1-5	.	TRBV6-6	CAIRTANQPQHF	TGTGCCATCCGGACAGCCAATCAGCCCCAGCATTTT
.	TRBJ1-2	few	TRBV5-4	CASSLRGGQGYTF	TGTGCCAGCAGCTTGCGGGGGGGTCAGGGCTACACCTTC
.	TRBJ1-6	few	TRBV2	CASTTRQGTSSPLHF	TGTGCCAGCACTACACGGCAGGGTACGAGTTCACCCCTCCACTTT
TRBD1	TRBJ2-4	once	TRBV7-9	CASSLTGENIQYF	TGTGCCAGCAGCCTCACAGGGGAAAACATTCAGTACTTC
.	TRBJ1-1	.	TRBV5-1	CASSTAVRGSTEAFF	TGCGCCAGCAGCACCGCTGTTAGGGGGAGCACTGAAGCTTTCTTT
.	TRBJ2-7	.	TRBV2	CASNDPLGTDYEQYF	TGTGCCAGCAATGACCCCCTAGGAACCGATTACGAGCAGTACTTC
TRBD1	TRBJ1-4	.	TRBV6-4	CASSDGQGSFYEKLFF	TGTGCCAGCAGTGACGGACAGGGCAGTTTCTATGAAAAACTGTTTTTT
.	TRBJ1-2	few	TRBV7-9	CASSAESANYGYTF	TGTGCCAGCAGCGCAGAATCAGCTAACTATGGCTACACCTTC
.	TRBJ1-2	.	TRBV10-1	CAPRGDFFYGGYTF	TGCGCCCCCCGCGGGGATTTCTTTTATGGTGGCTACACCTTC
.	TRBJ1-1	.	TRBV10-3	CAIRDKLGTEAFF	TGTGCCATCAGGGACAAATTGGGCACTGAAGCTTTCTTT
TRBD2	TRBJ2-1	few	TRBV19	CASRESGGDNEQFF	TGTGCCAGTAGGGAAAGCGGGGGGGACAATGAGCAGTTCTTC
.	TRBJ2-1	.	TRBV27	CASRAPPWGEYNEQFF	TGTGCCAGCAGAGCTCCCCCCTGGGGGGAGTACAATGAGCAGTTCTTC
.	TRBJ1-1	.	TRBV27	CATRADMNTEAFF	TGTGCCACCAGGGCTGATATGAACACTGAAGCTTTCTTT
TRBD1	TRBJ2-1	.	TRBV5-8	CASSWTGVPYNEQFF	TGTGCCAGCAGCTGGACAGGGGTTCCCTACAATGAGCAGTTCTTC
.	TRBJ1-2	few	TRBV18	CASSPDSGYTF	TGTGCCAGCTCACCAGACTCTGGCTACACCTTC
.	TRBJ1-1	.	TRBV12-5	CASGLVPGFDTEAFF	TGTGCTAGTGGTTTGGTACCCGGGTTCGACACTGAAGCTTTCTTT
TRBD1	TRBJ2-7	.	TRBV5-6	CASSYRQGNYEQYF	TGTGCCAGCAGCTACCGACAGGGGAACTACGAGCAGTACTTC
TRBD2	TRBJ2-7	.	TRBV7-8	CASSFSAASGGTSSYEQYF	TGTGCCAGCAGCTTCTCAGCGGCTAGCGGGGGGACTTCCTCCTACGAGCAGTACTTC
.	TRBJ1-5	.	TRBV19	CASKAAVVYSNQPQHF	TGTGCCAGTAAGGCGGCAGTAGTTTATAGCAATCAGCCCCAGCATTTT
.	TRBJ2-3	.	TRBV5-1	CASSLYSYTDTQYF	TGCGCCAGCAGCTTGTACAGCTACACAGATACGCAGTATTTT
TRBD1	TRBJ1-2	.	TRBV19	CASSVPGQSYTF	TGTGCCAGTAGTGTACCGGGACAGAGCTACACCTTC
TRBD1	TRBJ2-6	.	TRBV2	CASRLPGQLSSGANVLTF	TGTGCCAGCAGACTACCGGGACAGTTATCCTCTGGGGCCAACGTCCTGACTTTC
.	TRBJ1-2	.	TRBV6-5	CASRVDYGYTF	TGTGCCAGCAGGGTAGACTATGGCTACACCTTC
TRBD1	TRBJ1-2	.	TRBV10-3	CAISELGQGYGYTF	TGTGCCATCAGTGAGTTGGGACAGGGCTATGGCTACACCTTC
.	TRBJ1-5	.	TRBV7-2	CASSFGDRLQPQHF	TGTGCCAGCAGCTTCGGTGACAGACTTCAGCCCCAGCATTTT
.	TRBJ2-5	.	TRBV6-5	CASSPQGWETQYF	TGTGCCAGCAGTCCACAGGGATGGGAGACCCAGTACTTC
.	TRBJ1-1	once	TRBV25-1	CASSDQFTEAFF	TGTGCCAGCAGTGATCAGTTCACTGAAGCTTTCTTT
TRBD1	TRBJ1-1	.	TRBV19	CASSLGTGRTEAFF	TGTGCCAGTAGTCTGGGGACAGGGCGCACTGAAGCTTTCTTT
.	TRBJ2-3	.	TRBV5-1	CASSSGTSSTDTQYF	TGCGCCAGCAGCTCCGGGACATCTAGCACAGATACGCAGTATTTT
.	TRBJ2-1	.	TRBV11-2	CASSLAGYSYNEQFF	TGTGCCAGCAGCTTGGCAGGGTATTCCTACAATGAGCAGTTCTTC
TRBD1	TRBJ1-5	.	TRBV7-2	CASSQQGFLSQPQHF	TGTGCCAGCAGTCAACAGGGGTTTTTAAGTCAGCCCCAGCATTTT
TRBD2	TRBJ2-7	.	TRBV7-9	CASSLPRAGGPREQYF	TGTGCCAGCAGCCTCCCCCGAGCGGGGGGGCCAAGGGAGCAGTACTTC
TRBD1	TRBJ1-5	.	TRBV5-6	CASGKGTARQPQHF	TGTGCCAGCGGAAAGGGGACAGCTCGTCAGCCCCAGCATTTT
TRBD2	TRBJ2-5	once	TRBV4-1	CASSQGGGLRETQYF	TGCGCCAGCAGCCAAGGCGGGGGGCTGAGGGAGACCCAGTACTTC
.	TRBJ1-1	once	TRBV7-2	CASSLVGLTGTEAFF	TGTGCCAGCAGCCTCGTAGGACTCACGGGCACTGAAGCTTTCTTT
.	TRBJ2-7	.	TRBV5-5	CASSFGWRNEQYF	TGTGCCAGCAGCTTTGGATGGAGGAACGAGCAGTACTTC
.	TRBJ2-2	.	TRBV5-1	CASQTGGTNTGELFF	TGCGCCAGCCAAACTGGGGGGACGAACACCGGGGAGCTGTTTTTT
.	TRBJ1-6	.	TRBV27	CASRPGQQHSPLHF	TGTGCCAGCAGACCCGGACAGCAACATTCACCCCTCCACTTT
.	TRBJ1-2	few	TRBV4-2	CASSQDRGGGDGYTF	TGTGCCAGCAGCCAAGACCGGGGAGGAGGCGACGGCTACACCTTC
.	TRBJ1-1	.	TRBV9	CASSVTQGNTEAFF	TGTGCCAGCAGCGTCACACAGGGGAACACTGAAGCTTTCTTT
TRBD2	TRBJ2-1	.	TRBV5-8	CASSLGLAGVSSYNEQFF	TGTGCCAGCAGCTTGGGACTAGCGGGGGTGAGCTCCTACAATGAGCAGTTCTTC
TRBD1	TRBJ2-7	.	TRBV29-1	CSVVGTEGTEQYF	TGCAGCGTGGTGGGGACAGAGGGTACTGAGCAGTACTTC
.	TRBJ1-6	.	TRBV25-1	CASTSQSHGSPLHF	TGTGCCAGCACCTCCCAATCACACGGGTCACCCCTCCACTTT
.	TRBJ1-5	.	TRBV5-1	CASSLALEAGQPQHF	TGCGCCAGCAGCTTGGCCTTGGAGGCGGGACAGCCCCAGCATTTT
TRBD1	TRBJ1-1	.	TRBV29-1	CSVEVDREVGMNTEAFF	TGCAGCGTTGAAGTAGACAGGGAGGTAGGAATGAACACTGAAGCTTTCTTT
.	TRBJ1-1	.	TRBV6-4	CASSLEVAGRAFF	TGTGCCAGCAGTCTCGAGGTGGCGGGGAGAGCTTTCTTT
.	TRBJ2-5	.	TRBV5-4	CASNQIADETQYF	TGTGCCAGCAACCAAATAGCCGACGAGACCCAGTACTTC
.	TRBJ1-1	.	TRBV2	CASNTNTEAFF	TGTGCCAGCAACACGAACACTGAAGCTTTCTTT
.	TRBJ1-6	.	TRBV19	CASTEGEGILSPLHF	TGTGCCAGTACGGAGGGCGAGGGTATCTTGTCACCCCTCCACTTT
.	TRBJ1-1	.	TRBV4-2	CASSQEELNTEAFF	TGTGCCAGCAGCCAAGAAGAGTTGAACACTGAAGCTTTCTTT
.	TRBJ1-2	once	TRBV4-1	CASSQDRAYGYTF	TGCGCCAGCAGCCAAGATAGAGCCTATGGCTACACCTTC
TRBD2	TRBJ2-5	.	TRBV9	CASSLRLAGTQETQYF	TGTGCCAGCAGCCTAAGACTAGCGGGGACCCAAGAGACCCAGTACTTC
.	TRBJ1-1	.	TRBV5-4	CASSHQGPEAFF	TGTGCCAGCAGTCATCAGGGCCCTGAAGCTTTCTTT